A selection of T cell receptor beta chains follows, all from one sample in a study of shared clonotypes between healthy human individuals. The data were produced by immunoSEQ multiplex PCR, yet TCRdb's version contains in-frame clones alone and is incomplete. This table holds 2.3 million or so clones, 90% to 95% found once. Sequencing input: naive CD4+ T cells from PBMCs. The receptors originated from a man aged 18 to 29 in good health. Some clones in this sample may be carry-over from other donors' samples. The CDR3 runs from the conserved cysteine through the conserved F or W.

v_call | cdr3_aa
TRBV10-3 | CAISSQGQQETQYF
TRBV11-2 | CASSPLRGGRPYNEQFF
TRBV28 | CASSSPGSGSMNEQFF
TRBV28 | CASSLFGRKNGYTF
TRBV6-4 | CASSDERRDSPRGQPQHF
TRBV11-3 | CASSPSGGSTDTQYF
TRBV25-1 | CASSELGQFGGEAFF
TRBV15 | CATSAQTGTTNEKLFF
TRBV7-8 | CASSPRQGRHEQYF
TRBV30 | CAWSGGFSYEQYF
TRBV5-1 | CASSLESSLNTEAFF
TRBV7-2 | CASSFLGEESNYGYTF
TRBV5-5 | CASSRQGISPYEQYF
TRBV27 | CASRVSGPLYEQFF
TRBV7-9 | CASSSRDRRTLGYTF